The 26 T cell receptor beta chains below come from one sample, sequenced in a study of early T cells in non-severe SARS-CoV-2 infection. Each CDR3 protein gets one entry after TCRdb re-called the 5' RACE reads with MiXCR. Of tens of thousands of distinct CDR3 sequences listed, approximately 12% are singletons. Sequences were derived from whole blood, sampled at baseline. These receptors were taken from an adult who was a healthcare worker with PCR-confirmed SARS-CoV-2 infection or an uninfected control (not recorded which). The donor label of this sample is uncertain.

The chain employs TRBV27 and TRBJ1-6; D gene ambiguous. The CDR3 is made up of 13 amino acids. Trimming shortened V by 5 bases and J by 10 bases, and 12 bases separated the two germline ends. Germline V CDR1 and CDR2: MNHEY, SMNVEV (reference sequence). CDR3 amino acids: CASSNMGASPLHF. The CDR3 region has the DNA TGTGCCAGCAGTAATATGGGTGCGTCACCCCTCCACTTT.

V usage is TRBV27 and J usage is TRBJ1-1; 9 bases are shared with TRBD1. V was clipped by 6 bases and J by 0 bases; unmatched bases: 8. The germline V gene has CDR1 MNHEY and CDR2 SMNVEV (reference sequence). The length of the CDR3 is 16 residues. CDR3 amino acids: CASRPGDRAMNTEAFF. The DNA of the CDR3 is TGTGCCAGCAGGCCCGGGGACAGGGCGATGAACACTGAAGCTTTCTTT.

This clonotype has a count of ten or more. This chain links TRBV9 with TRBJ2-7; the D gene is possibly TRBD2 (5 bases). CDR1 is SGDLS and CDR2 is YYNGEE in the germline V gene. The length of the CDR3 is 15 residues. V was trimmed by 3 bases and J by 3 bases, leaving 16 bases between them. For the CDR3, the DNA is TGTGCCAGCAGCGCCTCAGGCGGGCGATACTACGAGCAGTACTTC. Its protein product is CASSASGGRYYEQYF.

This clonotype was seen only a few times. J is TRBJ2-6 and V is TRBV12-5; D is ambiguous. The length of the CDR3 is 13 residues. The V and J ends lost 0 bases and 3 bases respectively, with 0 bases between them. The germline V gene has CDR1 LGHNT and CDR2 FRNRAP. Written as DNA, the CDR3 is TGTGCTAGTGGTTTGGTTGGGGCCAACGTCCTGACTTTC. This codes for CASGLVGANVLTF.

This clonotype was found a few times. Germline and junction disagree at one end, which may indicate a read error. The chain couples TRBV4-1 to TRBJ1-6, with no clear D. Germline V CDR1 and CDR2: MGHRA, YSYEKL. The CDR3 is 13 amino acids. The CDR3 region has the DNA TGCGCCAGCAGCCATGGGGTGGGCAGTGTCCTGGACTTT. It translates to CASSHGVGSVLDF.

This clonotype was seen repeatedly, ten times or more. The V and J genes are TRBV30 and TRBJ1-4; D unclear. This CDR3 contains 15 residues. The V gene's germline CDR1 is GTSNPN and CDR2 SVGIG (reference sequence). Trimming removed 2 bases from V and 5 bases from J, with 15 bases in between. CDR3 nucleotides: TGTGCCTGGAGTACCCCGATCCGGGTGAATGAAAAACTGTTTTTT. It codes for CAWSTPIRVNEKLFF.

A few counts support this clonotype. The V call is TRBV4-1, the J call TRBJ2-1, with D perhaps being TRBD1 or TRBD2 (5 bases each). Germline-derived CDR1 and CDR2 are MGHRA and YSYEKL. The CDR3 has 14 residues. V lost 7 bases and J lost 8, with 18 bases in between. CDR3 sequence: CASKPGPSFHEQFF. DNA for the CDR3: TGCGCCAGCAAACCGGGACCCAGCTTCCATGAGCAGTTCTTC.

This clonotype was found a few times. The chain employs TRBV20-1 and TRBJ2-3, with 7 positions matching TRBD2. This CDR3 contains 15 residues. Per the germline V gene, CDR1 is DFQATT and CDR2 is SNEGSKA (reference sequence). V shed 5 bases and J 4 bases; nucleotides not matched to a gene: 12. This CDR3 is CSAVSETSFSDTQYF. The CDR3 DNA sequence: TGCAGTGCTGTATCGGAGACTAGCTTTTCAGATACGCAGTATTTT.

The rearrangement links TRBV21-1 to TRBJ2-7; no DNA check was done on the table's D call, TRBD2. TRBV21-1 is a pseudogene locus. The CDR3 covers 15 residues. The DNA for the CDR3 is TGTGCCAGCAGCCGGAAACTAGCGGGAGTAGGCAAGCAGTACTTC. It codes for CASSRKLAGVGKQYF.

This clonotype was counted a few times. The gene calls are TRBV9 and TRBJ2-6, with 11 bases identical to TRBD2. Trimming cost V 5 bases and J 3 bases; bases outside gene matches: 7. Germline V gene data show CDR1 as SGDLS and CDR2 as YYNGEE. This CDR3 is built from 17 residues. CDR3 in amino acids: CASSIAGGPSGANVLTF. The CDR3 nucleotides read TGTGCCAGCAGTATAGCGGGAGGGCCGAGTGGGGCCAACGTCCTGACTTTC. The variable domain in full, with the rest retrieved from reference TRBV9 and TRBJ2-6, is DSGVTQTPKHLITATGQRVTLRCSPRSGDLSVYWYQQSLDQGLQFLIQYYNGEERAKGNILERFSAQQFPDLHSELNLSSLELGDSALYFCASSIAGGPSGANVLTFGAGSRLTVL.

This clonotype was recorded many times. The chain links TRBV25-1 to TRBJ2-1; TRBD1 might be the D (5 bases). Trimming took off 4 bases at V and 9 bases at J, with 13 bases between the two ends. This CDR3 spans 13 amino acids. The germline V gene has CDR1 MGHDK and CDR2 SYGVNS. In nucleotides, the CDR3 is TGTGCCAGCAGTGCAAGACAGTCCCGTGAGCAGTTCTTC. Amino acids: CASSARQSREQFF.

Only one count was recorded for this clonotype. The chain links TRBV29-1 to TRBJ2-7; D uncertain. The CDR3 totals 10 residues. The V end was cut by 6 bases, the J end by 7 bases, with 10 bases between. The germline V gene has CDR1 SQVTM and CDR2 ANQGSEA. Written as DNA, the CDR3 is TGCAGCGTCGGAGACGGAGAGCAGTACTTC. As protein: CSVGDGEQYF.

The table lists this clonotype with many counts. V gene TRBV10-3 combines with J gene TRBJ2-1; D gene ambiguous. Germline V gene data show CDR1 as ENHRY and CDR2 as SYGVKD. Between the trimmed V and J ends, which lost 0 bases and 5 bases, there was a span of 5 bases. The CDR3 has 13 amino acids. The CDR3, as DNA: TGTGCCATCAGTGAGTCGTCTAACAATGAGCAGTTCTTC. It encodes CAISESSNNEQFF.

This clonotype was recorded at least ten times. The CDR3 protein is CASSHLQNTEAFF. DNA of the CDR3: TGCGCCAGCAGCCATCTCCAGAACACTGAAGCTTTCTTT. The V call is TRBV4-3, the J call TRBJ1-1; no firm D call. Germline CDR1 LGHNA, CDR2 YSLEER. The CDR3 is 13 residues long. V was trimmed by 3 bases and J by 1 base, leaving 6 bases between them.

V and J are TRBV7-9 and TRBJ1-4, with a weak D call TRBD1 (5 bases). Germline CDR1 and CDR2: SEHNR and FQNEAQ (reference sequence). V lost 3 bases and J lost 4, with 9 bases in between. The CDR3 runs 14 residues. The CDR3 DNA is TGTGCCAGCAGCTTGAGACAGAATAATGAAAAACTGTTTTTT. It specifies CASSLRQNNEKLFF. Together with reference TRBV7-9 and TRBJ1-4, the CDR3 gives the full variable domain: DTGVSQNPRHKITKRGQNVTFRCDPISEHNRLYWYRQTLGQGPEFLTYFQNEAQLEKSRLLSDRFSAERPKGSFSTLEIQRTEQGDSAMYLCASSLRQNNEKLFFGSGTQLSVL.

This clonotype was observed at least ten times. The J gene is TRBJ2-1, the V gene TRBV6-1; TRBD1 might be the D (5 bases). Germline CDR1 MNHNS, CDR2 SASEGT. Between the trimmed V and J ends, which lost 8 bases and 6 bases, there was a span of 11 bases. This CDR3 contains 12 residues. The CDR3 sequence: CASSQGSNEQFF. The CDR3 DNA sequence: TGTGCCAGCTCCCAGGGTTCCAATGAGCAGTTCTTC.

The chain recombines TRBV21-1 with TRBJ1-4; the D call in the table, TRBD1, was not verified against the DNA. TRBV21-1 is a pseudogene. This CDR3 comprises 14 residues. CDR3 loop: CASSIRVAGEKLFF. The CDR3 coding sequence is TGTGCCAGCAGCATCCGCGTGGCAGGGGAAAAACTGTTTTTT.

V is TRBV5-1 and J is TRBJ2-1; D unclear. Germline CDR1 SGHRS, CDR2 YFSETQ. Trimming took off 4 bases at V and 8 bases at J, with 16 bases between the two ends. CDR3 size: 14 residues. The CDR3: CASSQKVSPHEQFF. CDR3 DNA sequence: TGCGCCAGCAGCCAAAAAGTAAGCCCCCATGAGCAGTTCTTC.

This clonotype was seen only a few times. The chain joins TRBV2 to TRBJ1-3, with D unresolved. The CDR3 loop spans 13 amino acids. Looked up from germline, CDR1 is SNHLY and CDR2 is FYNNEI. Trimming took 7 bases from V and 3 from J, leaving 10 bases between them. CDR3 coding DNA: TGTGCCAGCACGGAGTCAGGTGGAAACACCATATATTTT. Encoded protein: CASTESGGNTIYF.

In its sample, this clonotype was seen many times. The chain links TRBV20-1 to TRBJ2-1; D perhaps matches TRBD2 (6 bases). This CDR3 has 15 residues. Germline-derived CDR1 and CDR2 are DFQATT and SNEGSKA (reference sequence). Between the trimmed V and J ends, which lost 4 bases and 5 bases, there was a span of 18 bases. The CDR3 DNA sequence: TGCAGTGCTAACTCCTACGGGACTTCGGACAATGAGCAGTTCTTC. Encoded protein: CSANSYGTSDNEQFF.

The chain combines TRBV15 with TRBJ2-7; D uncertain. V lost 0 bases, J lost 0 bases, and 9 bases lay in between. Germline V gene data show CDR1 as LNHNV and CDR2 as YYDKDF (reference sequence). There are 15 residues in the CDR3. The CDR3 region has the DNA TGTGCCACCAGCAGAGATCGGTACGGCTCCTACGAGCAGTACTTC. Its protein is CATSRDRYGSYEQYF.

Of note for this clonotype: A much larger clone is a single base away; this may be a read error. V and J are TRBV19 and TRBJ2-7; possible D gene TRBD2, 5 bases. This CDR3 is 18 amino acids long. Germline loops: CDR1 LNHDA, CDR2 SQIVND (reference sequence). The CDR3 region is CAGSPWGARGGRTYEQYF. Written as DNA, the CDR3 is TGTGCCGGTAGCCCCTGGGGTGCGCGCGGAGGAAGGACCTACGAGCAGTACTTC. The full variable domain, in which reference TRBV19 and TRBJ2-7 provide the parts outside the CDR3, is DGGITQSPKYLFRKEGQNVTLSCEQNLNHDAMYWYRQDPGQGLRLIYYSQIVNDFQKGDIAEGYSVSREKKESFPLTVTSAQKNPTAFYLCAGSPWGARGGRTYEQYFGPGTRLTVT.

This clonotype was observed a few times. CDR3 residues: CASSPVPRSYEQYF. The CDR3 bases are TGTGCCAGCTCACCAGTACCCAGATCCTACGAGCAGTACTTC. The V call is TRBV18, the J call TRBJ2-7, with no clear D. The CDR3 is made up of 14 amino acids. Trimming removed 2 bases at V and 1 base at J, with 9 bases between. Per germline, CDR1 KGHSH and CDR2 LQKENI.

This clonotype was counted ten times or more. The gene calls are TRBV7-2 and TRBJ2-7; 7 positions match TRBD2. The CDR3 is 13 residues long. CDR1 and CDR2 (germline): SGHTA, FQGNSA. V shed 5 bases, J shed 4 bases, and the junction held 5 bases outside the gene matches. The CDR3 sequence: CASSPGTKYEQYF. DNA for the CDR3: TGTGCCAGCAGCCCAGGGACTAAATACGAGCAGTACTTC.

CDR3 amino acids: CASSQALGVGNIQYF. CDR3 sequence (DNA): TGCGCCAGCAGCCAAGCGTTAGGGGTAGGAAACATTCAGTACTTC. The rearrangement links TRBV4-3 to TRBJ2-4, with D possibly being TRBD1 (5 bases). V lost 1 base to trimming and J lost 6 bases, with 13 bases between them. The CDR3 runs to 15 residues. Germline values: CDR1 LGHNA, CDR2 YSLEER.

This clonotype turned up a few times. The V call is TRBV14, the J call TRBJ2-1, with D perhaps matching TRBD2 (5 bases). Trimming stripped 4 bases from V and 9 bases from J, with 13 bases between. This CDR3 is 13 amino acids long. Germline V lookup: CDR1 SGHDN, CDR2 FVKESK. The CDR3 sequence is CASSLVARVEQFF. The DNA of the CDR3 is TGTGCCAGCAGCCTAGTAGCGAGGGTTGAGCAGTTCTTC.